Following are 29 T cell receptor beta chains from one sample sequenced in a study of T cells after yellow fever vaccination. TCRdb re-derived calls from the 5' RACE reads in MiXCR, one entry per CDR3 protein. The sample carries over 300,000 distinct CDR3 sequences, 3.6% recorded once. Sample: PBMCs, taken on the day of the yellow fever booster vaccination. These receptors all come from a man aged 18 to 30 who received the YFV17D yellow fever vaccine.

This clonotype was seen at least ten times. The V call is TRBV7-9, the J call TRBJ2-4; D is ambiguous. Per the germline V gene, CDR1 is SEHNR and CDR2 is FQNEAQ (reference sequence). This CDR3 is built from 15 residues. V lost 6 bases, J lost 1 base, and 13 bases lay in between. The CDR3 sequence: CASRGVSDAKNIQYF. The CDR3 nucleotides are TGTGCCAGCAGAGGAGTTAGTGATGCCAAAAACATTCAGTACTTC.

This clonotype was detected only a few times. V and J are TRBV2 and TRBJ1-2; possibly TRBD1 for D (5 bases). V was trimmed by 6 bases and J by 6 bases, leaving 17 bases between them. Looked up from germline, CDR1 is SNHLY and CDR2 is FYNNEI. This CDR3 contains 14 residues. The CDR3 loop is CASSRGRFGDGYTF. The CDR3 DNA is TGTGCCAGCAGCCGGGGGAGGTTCGGGGATGGCTACACCTTC.

This clonotype was counted ten times or more. The chain combines TRBV20-1 with TRBJ2-7, with 8 bases identical to TRBD2. Germline V gene lookup returns CDR1 DFQATT and CDR2 SNEGSKA (reference sequence). The ends lost 4 bases at V and 5 bases at J; junction bases unmatched: 7. The CDR3 is 13 amino acids. The CDR3 DNA reads TGCAGTGCTATCCGCGGGGGGATGGACGAGCAGTACTTC. Encoded protein: CSAIRGGMDEQYF.

This clonotype has at least ten counts. V is TRBV6-2 or TRBV6-3 and J is TRBJ2-1; TRBD2 matches at 13 bases. This CDR3 has 16 residues. With 6 bases clipped from V and 6 bases from J, the junction kept 8 bases outside the gene matches. Per the germline V gene, CDR1 is MNHEY and CDR2 is SVGEGT. This chain's CDR3 is CASSLTSGGLVNEQFF. The CDR3 DNA follows: TGTGCCAGCAGCTTGACTAGCGGGGGGCTAGTCAATGAGCAGTTCTTC.

This clonotype was found a few times. This rearrangement joins TRBV20-1 to TRBJ1-4; D uncertain. There are 12 residues in the CDR3. Looked up from germline, CDR1 is DFQATT and CDR2 is SNEGSKA (reference sequence). V lost 0 bases, J lost 8 bases, and 7 bases lay in between. This chain's CDR3 is CSAREGAEKLFF. In nucleotides, the CDR3 is TGCAGTGCTAGAGAGGGCGCCGAAAAACTGTTTTTT.

This clonotype was observed a handful of times. The chain couples TRBV5-5 to TRBJ2-1, with D tentatively TRBD1 (6 bases). Germline V gives CDR1 SGHKS, CDR2 YYEKEE (reference sequence). The CDR3 is 15 amino acids. V gave up 0 bases and J gave up 4 bases, with 11 bases separating them. The CDR3 region is CASSLEWGPYNEQFF. DNA for the CDR3: TGTGCCAGCAGCTTGGAGTGGGGGCCTTACAATGAGCAGTTCTTC. The whole variable domain, filled in from reference TRBV5-5 and TRBJ2-1, reads DAGVTQSPTHLIKTRGQQVTLRCSPISGHKSVSWYQQVLGQGPQFIFQYYEKEERGRGNFPDRFSARQFPNYSSELNVNALLLGDSALYLCASSLEWGPYNEQFFGPGTRLTVL.

This clonotype was seen only a few times. The J gene is TRBJ1-2, the V gene TRBV11-2; TRBD1 might be the D (5 bases). V was cut by 5 bases and J by 0 bases, with 13 bases left in between. Germline assignment: CDR1 SGHAT and CDR2 FQNNGV. The CDR3 consists of 15 residues. CDR3 loop: CASSRLQESNYGYTF. CDR3 nucleotides: TGTGCCAGCAGCCGCCTACAGGAATCTAACTATGGCTACACCTTC.

The sample holds a few counts of this clonotype. The genes are TRBV18 and TRBJ1-5; tentatively, D is TRBD1 (5 bases). The CDR3 is made up of 13 amino acids. Germline CDR1 and CDR2: KGHSH and LQKENI. Trimming stripped 4 bases from V and 4 bases from J, with 8 bases between. The CDR3 coding sequence is TGTGCCAGCTCACGGGGGAGGAATCAGCCCCAGCATTTT. Translation: CASSRGRNQPQHF.

This clonotype was counted ten times or more. The V call is TRBV18, the J call TRBJ1-2; TRBD1 agrees at 7 bases. V shed 3 bases and J 3 bases; nucleotides not matched to a gene: 4. Germline CDR1 KGHSH, CDR2 LQKENI. There are 14 residues in the CDR3. The CDR3 loop is CASSPGTAYYGYTF. CDR3 nucleotides: TGTGCCAGCTCACCCGGGACAGCTTACTATGGCTACACCTTC. The full variable domain, its missing parts supplied by reference TRBV18 and TRBJ1-2, is NAGVMQNPRHLVRRRGQEARLRCSPMKGHSHVYWYRQLPEEGLKFMVYLQKENIIDESGMPKERFSAEFPKEGPSILRIQQVVRGDSAAYFCASSPGTAYYGYTFGSGTRLTVV.

This clonotype was seen only a few times. In nucleotides, the CDR3 is TGTGCCAGCAGACGGACAGGGGGCAGTGCGGCTGAAGCTTTCTTT. It is translated as CASRRTGGSAAEAFF. The rearrangement joins TRBV6-4 to TRBJ1-1; 11 nucleotides match TRBD1. The V segment lost 6 bases and the J segment 6 bases; nucleotides outside the gene matches: 9. The CDR3 extends over 15 amino acids. Germline values: CDR1 MRHNA, CDR2 SNTAGT.

This clonotype was seen a handful of times. The gene calls are TRBV5-1 and TRBJ1-6; tentatively, D is TRBD1 (6 bases). Deletions cut 4 bases from V and 4 bases from J, with 12 bases between. This CDR3 comprises 15 residues. CDR1 is SGHRS, CDR2 YFSETQ, per germline. The CDR3 protein is CASSAAGQYNSPLHF. Written as DNA, the CDR3 is TGCGCCAGCAGCGCGGCAGGACAGTATAATTCACCCCTCCACTTT.

There are many counts of this clonotype. The J gene is TRBJ1-1, the V gene TRBV7-2; D unresolved. Germline CDR1 reads SGHTA; CDR2 reads FQGNSA. The CDR3 is made up of 13 amino acids. V lost 1 base and J 1 base, leaving 4 bases between the germline ends. CDR3 amino acids: CASSLEANTEAFF. The DNA for the CDR3 is TGTGCCAGCAGCTTAGAAGCGAACACTGAAGCTTTCTTT.

In this sample, this clonotype turned up a few times. The genes are TRBV5-6 and TRBJ2-7; D is undetermined. The germline gives CDR1 SGHDT, CDR2 YYEEEE. V lost 2 bases, J lost 2 bases, and 11 bases lay in between. The CDR3 spans 14 residues. The CDR3 DNA sequence: TGTGCCAGCAGCTTCGGACGTCCACCCTACGAGCAGTACGTC. Translating gives CASSFGRPPYEQYV.

At least ten counts were recorded for this clonotype. The chain links TRBV6-1 to TRBJ2-2; the match to TRBD1 covers 9 bases. Germline CDR1 is MNHNS and CDR2 is SASEGT. V lost 11 bases, J lost 4 bases, and 14 bases stayed unmatched. The CDR3 runs to 16 residues. CDR3 loop: CALGGTGQGGTGELFF. In nucleotides, the CDR3 is TGTGCCTTAGGGGGGACGGGACAGGGAGGCACCGGGGAGCTGTTTTTT.

This clonotype was observed a handful of times. This chain joins TRBV6-1 and TRBJ2-7, with a possible D match to TRBD2 (6 bases). From germline, CDR1 is MNHNS and CDR2 SASEGT. V lost 6 bases, J lost 3 bases, and 12 bases lay in between. There are 13 residues in the CDR3. The CDR3 reads CASRVLGGYEQYF. The DNA of the CDR3 is TGTGCCAGCAGAGTTCTGGGGGGCTACGAGCAGTACTTC.

This clonotype has ten or more counts. The genes are TRBV7-2 and TRBJ2-5; 7 nucleotides match TRBD2. The germline V gene encodes CDR1 SGHTA and CDR2 FQGNSA. J lost 3 bases, V lost 1 base, and 5 bases had no gene match. The length of the CDR3 is 15 residues. This CDR3 reads CASSLGGGGEETQYF. CDR3 DNA sequence: TGTGCCAGCAGCTTAGGGGGGGGAGGTGAAGAGACCCAGTACTTC.

In this sample, this clonotype turned up many times. The chain has TRBV14 and TRBJ2-1, with D uncertain. Trimming took off 5 bases at V and 2 bases at J, with 1 base between the two ends. Germline lookup yields CDR1 SGHDN and CDR2 FVKESK. This CDR3 is 11 amino acids long. The CDR3 spells CASSTYNEQFF. The CDR3 region has the DNA TGTGCCAGCAGCACCTACAATGAGCAGTTCTTC.

This clonotype was seen repeatedly, ten times or more. The gene calls are TRBV6-1 and TRBJ1-1; no reliable D call. CDR3 length equals 14 residues. The germline V and J ends were trimmed by 3 bases and 0 bases, with 8 bases remaining between them. Germline loops: CDR1 MNHNS, CDR2 SASEGT. The CDR3 loop is CASSDAAMNTEAFF. In nucleotides, the CDR3 is TGTGCCAGCAGTGACGCAGCTATGAACACTGAAGCTTTCTTT.

This clonotype was observed at least ten times. This chain joins TRBV7-2 and TRBJ1-5, with no clear D. Germline V gives CDR1 SGHTA, CDR2 FQGNSA. V gave up 1 base and J gave up 4 bases, with 5 bases separating them. CDR3 length: 13 amino acids. The CDR3 here is CASSLVGNQPQHF. The CDR3, as DNA: TGTGCCAGCAGCTTAGTGGGGAATCAGCCCCAGCATTTT.

This clonotype was seen a handful of times. The chain carries TRBV11-3 and TRBJ2-2, with 8 nucleotides matching TRBD1. The CDR3 totals 14 residues. V shed 5 bases and J 7 bases; nucleotides not matched to a gene: 6. Germline CDR1 is SGHNT and CDR2 is YENEEA. The CDR3 DNA is TGTGCCAGCAGCCGCTGGGGACAGGTCGGGGAGCTGTTTTTT. Protein: CASSRWGQVGELFF.

This clonotype was counted ten times or more. The rearrangement uses TRBV4-3 and TRBJ2-1; D uncertain. The CDR3 runs 13 residues. CDR1 is LGHNA, CDR2 YSLEER, per germline. The germline V and J ends were trimmed by 0 bases and 6 bases, with 6 bases remaining between them. The DNA of the CDR3 is TGCGCCAGCAGCCAAGATAGTAGCAATGAGCAGTTCTTC. Its translation: CASSQDSSNEQFF.

This chain uses TRBV6-2 or TRBV6-3 with TRBJ1-1; D might be TRBD1 (6 bases). This CDR3 spans 15 amino acids. Trimming took 7 bases from V and 0 from J, leaving 15 bases between them. Germline CDR1 and CDR2: MNHEY and SVGEGT. The CDR3 DNA sequence: TGTGCCAGCACAAAAGGGGGGGGCCTGAACACTGAAGCTTTCTTT. Amino acids: CASTKGGGLNTEAFF.

This clonotype was detected ten times or more. The chain recombines TRBV5-1 with TRBJ1-6; the match to TRBD1 covers 7 bases. The CDR3 totals 16 residues. Trimming at V came to 4 bases and at J to 9 bases, leaving 13 bases not matched to a gene. Germline CDR1 reads SGHRS; CDR2 reads YFSETQ. DNA for the CDR3: TGCGCCAGCAGCCAAGGGGGCCGACAGGGACCTTCACCCCTCCACTTT. Amino acids: CASSQGGRQGPSPLHF.

This sequence joins TRBV20-1 and TRBJ1-5; D perhaps matches TRBD1 (6 bases). Between the trimmed V and J ends, which lost 0 bases and 6 bases, there was a span of 18 bases. The CDR3 has 16 residues. Germline CDR1 and CDR2: DFQATT and SNEGSKA (reference sequence). CDR3 protein: CSARDLGRGVGQPQHF. As DNA, the CDR3 is TGCAGTGCTAGAGATCTCGGCAGGGGAGTAGGTCAGCCCCAGCATTTT.

A few counts support this clonotype. Because it lacks the conserved phenylalanine or tryptophan at the end, this CDR3 is likely a read error. The CDR3 DNA is TGCGCCAGCAGCTTGGAAACAGGGAACTATGGCTACACCTTA. Translating gives CASSLETGNYGYTL. The rearrangement links TRBV5-1 to TRBJ1-2; weak D call: TRBD1 (6 bases). With 0 bases removed from V and 2 bases from J, the gap between germline ends came to 8 bases. The CDR3 loop spans 14 amino acids. CDR1 is SGHRS, CDR2 YFSETQ, per germline.

This clonotype was picked up many times. The chain links TRBV7-9 to TRBJ1-4; the D is unclear. The CDR3 contains 14 residues. Germline CDR1 and CDR2: SEHNR and FQNEAQ (reference sequence). V shed 5 bases and J shed 7 bases, with 14 bases lying between them. CDR3 nucleotide sequence: TGTGCCAGCAGCCCCCCTAGGGCTGGTGAAAAACTGTTTTTT. It yields the protein CASSPPRAGEKLFF.

Ten or more counts support this clonotype. The chain is built from TRBV6-6 and TRBJ2-7; D might be TRBD2 (6 bases). V was trimmed by 0 bases and J by 6 bases, leaving 18 bases between them. Germline CDR1 and CDR2: MNHNY and SVGAGI (reference sequence). The CDR3 is 16 residues long. CDR3 nucleotides: TGTGCCAGCAGTTACTCGACCCCCGGCGGGGACGGCGAGCAGTACTTC. Translating gives CASSYSTPGGDGEQYF.

This clonotype was picked up a small number of times. This rearrangement joins TRBV6-6 to TRBJ1-1, with D perhaps matching TRBD1 (6 bases). The CDR3 consists of 15 residues. The V gene lost 1 base and the J gene lost 4 bases, with 13 bases spanning the gap. Germline V gives CDR1 MNHNY, CDR2 SVGAGI (reference sequence). The chain's CDR3 is CASSYLDSGVTEAFF. The DNA for the CDR3 is TGTGCCAGCAGTTACTTAGATTCAGGGGTCACTGAAGCTTTCTTT.

This clonotype has ten or more counts. The genes are TRBV29-1 and TRBJ2-1; no clear D. The CDR3 spans 10 residues. Deletions cut 2 bases from V and 6 bases from J, with 2 bases between. The germline V gene has CDR1 SQVTM and CDR2 ANQGSEA. The CDR3: CSVETNEQFF. CDR3 nucleotides: TGCAGCGTTGAAACCAATGAGCAGTTCTTC.